This TCR beta chain was sequenced for a study of shared clonotypes between healthy human individuals. Assay: immunoSEQ multiplex PCR; the TCRdb copy retains only in-frame clones and omits some. Of approximately 2,300,000 clones listed, around 90% are singletons. The V gene lost 1 base and the J gene lost 5 bases, with 12 bases spanning the gap. CDR1 is SGHDT, CDR2 YYEEEE, per germline. The CDR3 consists of 15 residues. Comments on this clone: The antigen is not known.

Findings and caveats of the study: Represented genetic and exposure-history diversity was restricted by having few donors. Naive subsets usually exceeded memory subsets in estimated richness.

This chain joins TRBV5-6 and TRBJ2-2; a weak D match, TRBD2 (6 bases). The sample was naive CD4+ T cells from PBMCs. Subset defined: CD45RA+ positively selected. This sequence originates from a man aged 18 to 30 in good health. Some clones in this sample may be carry-over from other donors' samples. The CDR3 loop reads CASSLSPLATGELFF. DNA for the CDR3: TGTGCCAGCAGCTTGAGCCCCCTAGCGACCGGGGAGCTGTTTTTT.